What follows describes a single T cell receptor (beta chain). V dropped 4 bases and J dropped 3; count of bases not matched to a gene: 3. The CDR3 runs to 16 residues. Germline CDR1 LGHNT, CDR2 FRNRAP. The record originates from a study of blood T cell repertoires in COVID-19. As handled by the study authors: The assay estimated nucleated cells by amplifying reference gene primers. The repertoire was sequenced with immunoSEQ multiplex PCR; TCRdb's copy has only in-frame clones and lacks some. That table supplies the V and J calls and clone size; D and trimming were determined from the DNA. Counted here are about 26,000 clones, 70% to 90% occurring once; the ten biggest clones make up 25% to 30%.

The source of this sequence is a woman of 80 years or more with COVID-19, enrolled during active disease. V and J are TRBV12-5 and TRBJ2-2, with 12 bases that match TRBD1. Sequencing input: peripheral blood. CDR3 nucleotide sequence: TGTGCTAGTGGTTCGGGACAGGGGGCGGACACCGGGGAGCTGTTTTTT. Amino acid sequence: CASGSGQGADTGELFF. The full variable domain, its missing parts supplied by reference TRBV12-5 and TRBJ2-2, is DARVTQTPRHKVTEMGQEVTMRCQPILGHNTVFWYRQTMMQGLELLAYFRNRAPLDDSGMPKDRFSAEMPDATLATLKIQPSEPRDSAVYFCASGSGQGADTGELFFGEGSRLTVL.